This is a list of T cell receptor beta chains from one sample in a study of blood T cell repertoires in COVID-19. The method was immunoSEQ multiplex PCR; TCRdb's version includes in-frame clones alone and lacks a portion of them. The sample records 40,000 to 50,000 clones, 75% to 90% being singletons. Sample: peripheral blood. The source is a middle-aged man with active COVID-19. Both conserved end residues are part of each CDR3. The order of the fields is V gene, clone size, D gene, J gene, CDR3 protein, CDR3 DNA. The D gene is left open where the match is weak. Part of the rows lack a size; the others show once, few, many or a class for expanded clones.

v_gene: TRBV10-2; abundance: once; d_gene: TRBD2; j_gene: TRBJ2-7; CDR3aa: CANSGTSGTYEQYF; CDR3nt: TGCGCCAACAGTGGAACTAGCGGAACCTACGAGCAGTACTTC
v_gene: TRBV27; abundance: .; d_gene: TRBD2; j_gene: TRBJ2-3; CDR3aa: CASSSSGTSGRSTDTQYF; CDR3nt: TGTGCCAGCAGTTCTTCCGGGACTAGCGGGAGAAGCACAGATACGCAGTATTTT
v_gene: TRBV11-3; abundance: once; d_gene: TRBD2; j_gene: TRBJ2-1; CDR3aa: CASSLAGLEFDNEQFF; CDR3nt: TGTGCCAGCAGCTTAGCGGGACTAGAATTCGATAATGAGCAGTTCTTC
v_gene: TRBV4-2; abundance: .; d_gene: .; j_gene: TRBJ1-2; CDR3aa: CASSQDLDSSNYGYTF; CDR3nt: TGTGCCAGCAGCCAAGATCTTGACAGCTCTAACTATGGCTACACCTTC
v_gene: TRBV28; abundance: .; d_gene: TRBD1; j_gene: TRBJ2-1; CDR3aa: CASSFDRGSYNEQFF; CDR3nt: TGTGCCAGCAGTTTTGACAGGGGGTCCTACAATGAGCAGTTCTTC
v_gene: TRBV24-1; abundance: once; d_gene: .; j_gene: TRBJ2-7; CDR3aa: CATSDHYEQYF; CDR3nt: TGTGCCACCAGTGACCACTACGAGCAGTACTTC
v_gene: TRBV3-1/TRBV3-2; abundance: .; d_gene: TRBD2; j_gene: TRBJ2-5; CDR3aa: CASSQGTSGSETQYF; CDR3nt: TGTGCCAGCAGCCAAGGGACTAGCGGGTCAGAGACCCAGTACTTC
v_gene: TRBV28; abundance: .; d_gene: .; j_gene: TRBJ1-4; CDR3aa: CASRSSRGEKLFF; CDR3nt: TGTGCCAGCAGGAGCTCTCGGGGTGAAAAACTGTTTTTT
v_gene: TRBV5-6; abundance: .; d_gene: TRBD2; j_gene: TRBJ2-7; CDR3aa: CASSFVGILAGGSYEQYF; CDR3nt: TGTGCCAGCAGCTTTGTGGGTATACTAGCGGGAGGTTCCTACGAGCAGTACTTC
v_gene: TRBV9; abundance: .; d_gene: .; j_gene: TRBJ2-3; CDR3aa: CASSVGGGGFSTDTQYF; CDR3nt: TGTGCCAGCAGCGTAGGGGGAGGGGGATTTAGCACAGATACGCAGTATTTT
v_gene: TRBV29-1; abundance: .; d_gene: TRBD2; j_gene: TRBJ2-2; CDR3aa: CSVVLAERSPNTGELFF; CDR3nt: TGCAGCGTTGTTCTAGCGGAGAGAAGCCCGAACACCGGGGAGCTGTTTTTT